A selection of T cell receptor beta chains follows, all from one sample in a study of blood T cell repertoires in COVID-19. Sequencing was performed with immunoSEQ multiplex PCR; in TCRdb, only in-frame clones are kept and a portion is missing. The sample records under 300,000 clones, 89% being singletons. Sequencing was carried out using peripheral blood. The receptors derive from a woman in her thirties or forties who had recovered from COVID-19. The CDR3 runs from the conserved cysteine through the conserved F or W. A D gene is named only where the DNA matches it firmly. Not every row has a clone size; where given, it reads once, few, many or a size class.

D,length,V,J,size,CDR3,DNA
-,12,TRBV5-1,TRBJ2-7,-,CASSLDTYEQYF,TGCGCCAGCAGCCTGGACACCTACGAGCAGTACTTC
-,12,TRBV15,TRBJ2-7,-,CATSIGGGEQYF,TGTGCCACCAGTATAGGGGGTGGCGAGCAGTACTTC
-,14,TRBV25-1,TRBJ2-1,-,CASSNPLRGNEQFF,TGTGCCAGCAGTAATCCTCTCCGGGGGAATGAGCAGTTCTTC
TRBD1,15,TRBV6-6,TRBJ1-5,-,CASSRHGTGNQPQHF,TGTGCCAGCAGCCGCCACGGGACAGGCAATCAGCCCCAGCATTTT
TRBD2,15,TRBV7-2,TRBJ2-1,-,CASSYGLAGADEQFF,TGTGCCAGCAGCTATGGACTAGCGGGAGCGGATGAGCAGTTCTTC
-,12,TRBV12-3/TRBV12-4,TRBJ1-2,-,CASSFSLSGYTF,TGTGCCAGCAGTTTTTCCCTTTCGGGCTACACCTTC
-,15,TRBV10-3,TRBJ2-3,-,CAISESKGAGDTQYF,TGTGCCATCAGTGAGTCAAAGGGAGCGGGAGATACGCAGTATTTT
-,15,TRBV19,TRBJ1-5,-,CASRGPNVKNQPQHF,TGTGCCAGTAGGGGCCCTAATGTTAAGAATCAGCCCCAGCATTTT
-,14,TRBV7-3,TRBJ2-2,once,CASSLEPGSGELFF,TGTGCCAGCAGCTTAGAGCCGGGGTCCGGGGAGCTGTTTTTT
-,15,TRBV7-7,TRBJ2-3,-,CASSLTSGSADTQYF,TGTGCTAGCAGCTTAACGTCCGGGAGCGCAGATACGCAGTATTTT